Shown below are 21 T cell receptor beta chains from a single sample sequenced in a study of T cell responses to AZD1222 COVID-19 vaccine. Libraries were prepared by immunoSEQ multiplex PCR; TCRdb keeps only in-frame clonotypes and omits some of them. The sample has 80,000 to 90,000 clones; approximately 90% are singletons. Specimen: peripheral blood, collected 28 days after the second AZD1222 dose. All receptors come from an adult who received the AZD1222 COVID-19 vaccine.

The V gene is TRBV28, the J gene TRBJ2-1; 7 nucleotides line up with TRBD1. Looked up from germline, CDR1 is MDHEN and CDR2 is SYDVKM. Trimming cost V 1 base and J 4 bases; bases outside gene matches: 7. The CDR3 has 16 amino acids. The CDR3 coding sequence is TGTGCCAGCAGTTTATTTGGGACAGAGTTATACAATGAGCAGTTCTTC. Amino acid sequence: CASSLFGTELYNEQFF.

The chain is built from TRBV5-5 and TRBJ2-1; D remains unclear. The germline V gene encodes CDR1 SGHKS and CDR2 YYEKEE (reference sequence). V shed 1 base and J shed 6 bases, with 11 bases lying between them. The CDR3 totals 14 residues. CDR3 loop: CASSLIGSGNEQFF. In DNA, the CDR3 is TGTGCCAGCAGCTTGATCGGATCAGGCAATGAGCAGTTCTTC.

The chain uses TRBV5-4 and TRBJ2-3; 7 nucleotides match TRBD2. Germline-derived CDR1 and CDR2 are SGHNT and YYREEE (reference sequence). Trimming cost V 0 bases and J 4 bases; bases outside gene matches: 5. The CDR3 extends over 15 amino acids. CDR3 DNA sequence: TGTGCCAGCAGCTTGGGTTTCCGGGGGGCAGATACGCAGTATTTT. Encoded protein: CASSLGFRGADTQYF.

The V and J genes are TRBV14 and TRBJ1-4, with a weak D call TRBD1 (6 bases). CDR3 length: 12 residues. Germline V gene lookup returns CDR1 SGHDN and CDR2 FVKESK. V lost 8 bases and J 4 bases, leaving 8 bases between the germline ends. This CDR3 is CASDRLNEKLFF. The CDR3 DNA follows: TGTGCCAGCGACAGGCTTAATGAAAAACTGTTTTTT.

This clone was counted between two and nine times. The chain recombines TRBV10-2 with TRBJ1-5; the D is unclear. The CDR3 covers 13 residues. Trimming removed 6 bases at V and 0 bases at J, with 6 bases between. Per germline, CDR1 WSHSY and CDR2 SAAADI. The CDR3 coding sequence is TGCGCCAGCAGAGAAAATAGCAATCAGCCCCAGCATTTT. Its protein product is CASRENSNQPQHF.

The chain employs TRBV5-1 and TRBJ1-5; the D gene is possibly TRBD1 (6 bases). Trimming removed 4 bases at V and 4 bases at J, with 12 bases between. CDR3 length: 14 amino acids. Germline CDR1 is SGHRS and CDR2 is YFSETQ. Here the CDR3 reads CASSPEGGNQPQHF. The CDR3 DNA is TGCGCCAGCAGCCCGGAGGGGGGGAATCAGCCCCAGCATTTT.

The genes are TRBV2 and TRBJ2-3, with TRBD2 matching 8 bases. The CDR3 runs to 16 residues. Per germline, CDR1 SNHLY and CDR2 FYNNEI. Trimming took 0 bases from V and 4 from J; bases not matched to a gene: 6. The CDR3, as DNA: TGTGCCAGCAGTGAAGCGGGGACTAGTTTCCCAGATACGCAGTATTTT. The encoded protein is CASSEAGTSFPDTQYF.

This clone appeared once. The gene calls are TRBV5-1 and TRBJ1-4, with 8 positions matching TRBD1. The trim removed 5 bases at V and 4 bases at J, leaving 7 bases unmatched. Germline lookup yields CDR1 SGHRS and CDR2 YFSETQ. The CDR3 spans 15 residues. The CDR3 region has the DNA TGCGCCAGCAGTTACGACAGGGGTGGTAATGAAAAACTGTTTTTT. Its translation is CASSYDRGGNEKLFF.

This chain links TRBV5-4 with TRBJ1-1, with a possible D match to TRBD1 (5 bases). This CDR3 is 15 amino acids long. V shed 0 bases and J shed 1 base, with 10 bases lying between them. Germline V gene sequence: CDR1 SGHNT, CDR2 YYREEE (reference sequence). The CDR3 coding sequence is TGTGCCAGCAGCTTGGGGGGGAGGGGGAACACTGAAGCTTTCTTT. This sequence encodes CASSLGGRGNTEAFF.

This clone was observed a few times. The chain has TRBV2 and TRBJ2-7; 7 bases fit TRBD2. The CDR3 sequence is 12 residues long. The V gene's germline CDR1 is SNHLY and CDR2 FYNNEI. The junction had 4 bases not matched to a gene; V was cut back by 7 bases and J by 4 bases. The CDR3: CASNGGGYEQYF. Written as DNA, the CDR3 is TGTGCCAGCAATGGCGGGGGATACGAGCAGTACTTC.

The gene calls are TRBV5-6 and TRBJ1-5; D is perhaps TRBD1 (6 bases). From germline, CDR1 is SGHDT and CDR2 YYEEEE. There are 14 residues in the CDR3. With 4 bases removed from V and 5 bases from J, the gap between germline ends came to 13 bases. The CDR3 protein is CASSGRGRDQPQHF. Written as DNA, the CDR3 is TGTGCCAGCAGCGGCAGGGGCAGGGATCAGCCCCAGCATTTT.

The rearrangement uses TRBV5-4 and TRBJ2-3; 12 bases match TRBD2. The CDR3 is made up of 16 amino acids. The V segment lost 4 bases and the J segment 3 bases; nucleotides outside the gene matches: 6. Germline-derived CDR1 and CDR2 are SGHNT and YYREEE (reference sequence). CDR3 sequence reads: CASSTTSGGPTDTQYF. In DNA form, the CDR3 reads TGTGCCAGCAGCACGACTAGCGGGGGCCCTACAGATACGCAGTATTTT. Based on the CDR3 plus reference TRBV5-4 and TRBJ2-3, the full variable domain is ETGVTQSPTHLIKTRGQQVTLRCSSQSGHNTVSWYQQALGQGPQFIFQYYREEENGRGNFPPRFSGLQFPNYSSELNVNALELDDSALYLCASSTTSGGPTDTQYFGPGTRLTVL.

This chain joins TRBV6-5 and TRBJ1-5; possible D gene TRBD1, 6 bases. The germline gives CDR1 MNHEY, CDR2 SVGAGI. V was trimmed by 7 bases and J by 7 bases, leaving 14 bases between them. This CDR3 has 13 residues. The CDR3 bases are TGTGCCAGCAAAAAGGGAACAGGGCAGCCCCAGCATTTT. Amino acid sequence: CASKKGTGQPQHF.

The J gene is TRBJ2-3, the V gene TRBV5-5; D possibly corresponds to TRBD1 (6 bases). The germline V gene has CDR1 SGHKS and CDR2 YYEKEE (reference sequence). V gave up 8 bases and J gave up 2 bases, with 15 bases separating them. This CDR3 is built from 14 residues. The CDR3 reads CASQGQTNTDTQYF. For the CDR3, the DNA is TGTGCCAGTCAGGGGCAAACCAACACAGATACGCAGTATTTT.

V usage is TRBV27 and J usage is TRBJ2-2; 13 bases align to TRBD2. This CDR3 is built from 16 residues. Per germline, CDR1 MNHEY and CDR2 SMNVEV (reference sequence). V lost 7 bases to trimming and J lost 0 bases; unmatched junction nucleotides: 2. The DNA of the CDR3 is TGTGCCAGCATACTAGCGGGGGGGCCGAACACCGGGGAGCTGTTTTTT. The encoded protein is CASILAGGPNTGELFF.

The V call is TRBV11-2, the J call TRBJ2-7; TRBD1 is a possible D gene (6 bases). CDR1 SGHAT and CDR2 FQNNGV come from the germline V gene. V lost 5 bases and J 2 bases, leaving 13 bases between the germline ends. The length of the CDR3 is 14 residues. The CDR3 loop is CASSPVTGTYEQYF. For the CDR3, the DNA is TGTGCCAGCAGCCCCGTGACAGGAACCTACGAGCAGTACTTC.

The gene calls are TRBV2 and TRBJ2-2; TRBD2 aligns across 11 bases. This CDR3 region has 16 residues. The germline CDR1 and CDR2 sequences are SNHLY and FYNNEI. Trimming at V came to 6 bases and at J to 2 bases, leaving 5 bases not matched to a gene. Written as DNA, the CDR3 is TGTGCCAGCAGACGGGGACTAGCGGTTAACACCGGGGAGCTGTTTTTT. It yields the protein CASRRGLAVNTGELFF. Drawing the rest from reference TRBV2 and TRBJ2-2, the complete variable domain is EPEVTQTPSHQVTQMGQEVILRCVPISNHLYFYWYRQILGQKVEFLVSFYNNEISEKSEIFDDQFSVERPDGSNFTLKIRSTKLEDSAMYFCASRRGLAVNTGELFFGEGSRLTVL.

The J gene is TRBJ1-4, the V gene TRBV3-1 (or the pseudogene TRBV3-2), with unresolved D. Trimming removed 2 bases from V and 5 bases from J, with 6 bases in between. Per germline, CDR1 LGHDT and CDR2 YNNKEL (reference sequence). This CDR3 region has 13 residues. The CDR3 here is CASSQRVNEKLFF. CDR3 sequence (DNA): TGTGCCAGCAGCCAACGGGTCAATGAAAAACTGTTTTTT.

The V call is TRBV7-9, the J call TRBJ1-4; the D gene is possibly TRBD1 (5 bases). There are 15 residues in the CDR3. V shed 5 bases and J shed 7 bases, with 17 bases lying between them. Germline V lookup: CDR1 SEHNR, CDR2 FQNEAQ (reference sequence). In nucleotides, the CDR3 is TGTGCCAGCAGCCGCACCAGGGCAGTTAGTGAAAAACTGTTTTTT. Amino acid sequence: CASSRTRAVSEKLFF.

The chain uses TRBV7-8 and TRBJ1-5; 8 positions match TRBD1. Trimming took 4 bases from V and 1 from J; bases not matched to a gene: 3. CDR3 length equals 15 residues. Looked up from germline, CDR1 is SGHVS and CDR2 is FQNEAQ. CDR3 coding DNA: TGTGCCAGCAGCTCCACAGGGGGAAGCAATCAGCCCCAGCATTTT. It is translated as CASSSTGGSNQPQHF.

The rearrangement joins TRBV7-8 to TRBJ1-5; D call uncertain. Germline lookup yields CDR1 SGHVS and CDR2 FQNEAQ. The V end was cut by 4 bases, the J end by 1 base, with 11 bases between. CDR3 size: 15 residues. The CDR3 here is CASSSLHGSNQPQHF. The DNA of the CDR3 is TGTGCCAGCAGCTCCCTACACGGGAGCAATCAGCCCCAGCATTTT.